The 25 T cell receptor beta chains reported below all come from one sample, sequenced in a study of T cells in localized non-small cell lung cancer. Measured with immunoSEQ multiplex PCR; TCRdb has only the in-frame clones, and not every one. The sample lists approximately 15,000 clones; approximately 85% were seen once. Sequencing used peripheral blood, obtained before any cancer treatment. The receptor set was obtained from a woman aged 35-75 years with stage I lung adenocarcinoma.

The rearrangement links TRBV5-1 to TRBJ1-1, with unresolved D. Trimming shortened V by 0 bases and J by 5 bases, and 8 bases separated the two germline ends. CDR1 and CDR2 from the germline V gene are SGHRS and YFSETQ. CDR3 length: 13 residues. The CDR3 DNA reads as TGCGCCAGCAGCTTGGAGGTTGGGACTGAAGCTTTCTTT. It is translated as CASSLEVGTEAFF. Supplemented by reference TRBV5-1 and TRBJ1-1, the full variable domain reads KAGVTQTPRYLIKTRGQQVTLSCSPISGHRSVSWYQQTPGQGLQFLFEYFSETQRNKGNFPGRFSGRQFSNSRSEMNVSTLELGDSALYLCASSLEVGTEAFFGQGTRLTVV.

The J gene is TRBJ1-5, the V gene TRBV19, with D uncertain. The CDR3 is 15 residues long. Trimming removed 3 bases from V and 6 bases from J, with 15 bases in between. Germline V gives CDR1 LNHDA, CDR2 SQIVND (reference sequence). The CDR3 sequence: CASSITKQTRQPQHF. The CDR3 DNA sequence: TGTGCCAGTAGTATTACGAAGCAGACCCGTCAGCCCCAGCATTTT.

The chain recombines TRBV18 with TRBJ1-1, with a tentative D call TRBD1 (5 bases). The germline V gene has CDR1 KGHSH and CDR2 LQKENI. CDR3 length: 12 amino acids. V was trimmed by 2 bases and J by 4 bases, leaving 5 bases between them. Here the CDR3 DNA reads TGTGCCAGCTCACCAGGGGCCACTGAAGCTTTCTTT. Amino acids: CASSPGATEAFF.

This sequence joins TRBV7-2 and TRBJ1-2; 7 bases line up with TRBD1. The germline V gene encodes CDR1 SGHTA and CDR2 FQGNSA. CDR3 length: 14 residues. V trimming: 8 bases; J trimming: 5 bases; junction bases outside the gene matches: 11. As DNA, the CDR3 is TGTGCCAGCCGCCCTGGAGGGGGCTTTTATGGCTACACCTTC. It yields the protein CASRPGGGFYGYTF.

J is TRBJ1-2 and V is TRBV7-2, with 9 bases aligning to TRBD1. Germline V gene lookup returns CDR1 SGHTA and CDR2 FQGNSA. Germline trimming cut 4 bases from V and 5 bases from J; bases unmatched to any gene: 5. The length of the CDR3 is 14 residues. The CDR3 spells CASSSDRGIYGYTF. In DNA form, the CDR3 reads TGTGCCAGCAGCTCGGACAGGGGAATATATGGCTACACCTTC.

The rearrangement joins TRBV2 to TRBJ1-2; possibly TRBD1 for D (5 bases). Germline CDR1 is SNHLY and CDR2 is FYNNEI. Trimming removed 3 bases at V and 4 bases at J, with 12 bases between. The CDR3 has 14 amino acids. The CDR3 spells CASSEQGEAYGYTF. DNA for the CDR3: TGTGCCAGCAGTGAGCAGGGTGAGGCCTATGGCTACACCTTC.

The chain carries TRBV25-1 and TRBJ1-4; 10 bases line up with TRBD1. J lost 8 bases, V lost 4 bases, and 10 bases had no gene match. CDR1 MGHDK and CDR2 SYGVNS come from the germline V gene. The CDR3 consists of 16 residues. The DNA of the CDR3 is TGTGCCAGCAGTGTAGCCGGGACAGGGGTCGGCGAAAAACTGTTTTTT. This encodes CASSVAGTGVGEKLFF.

The V gene is TRBV10-3, the J gene TRBJ1-5; 8 nucleotides agree with TRBD1. The ends lost 9 bases at V and 3 bases at J; junction bases unmatched: 7. Germline CDR1 reads ENHRY; CDR2 reads SYGVKD. The CDR3 consists of 14 residues. The CDR3: CAIRNRGNNQPQHF. CDR3 coding DNA: TGTGCCATTCGGAACAGGGGGAACAATCAGCCCCAGCATTTT.

The CDR3 DNA is TGTGCCAGCTCATCCGGACCCAAAACAGCCACCGGGGAGCTGTTTTTT. It translates to CASSSGPKTATGELFF. This sequence joins TRBV18 and TRBJ2-2; no clear D gene. The germline V gene encodes CDR1 KGHSH and CDR2 LQKENI. Trimming pared 5 bases from V and 4 bases from J, leaving 17 bases between. The CDR3 is 16 residues long.

This rearrangement joins TRBV18 to TRBJ1-5; TRBD1 might be the D (5 bases). The germline V gene has CDR1 KGHSH and CDR2 LQKENI. This CDR3 has 15 residues. V was pared by 5 bases and J by 0 bases, with 11 bases between. CDR3 nucleotides: TGTGCCAGCTCAACTGCCAGGGATAGCAATCAGCCCCAGCATTTT. This translates into CASSTARDSNQPQHF. Looking up the rest from reference TRBV18 and TRBJ1-5 gives the full variable domain: NAGVMQNPRHLVRRRGQEARLRCSPMKGHSHVYWYRQLPEEGLKFMVYLQKENIIDESGMPKERFSAEFPKEGPSILRIQQVVRGDSAAYFCASSTARDSNQPQHFGDGTRLSIL.

The CDR3 loop is CASTPGQSTDTQYF. The CDR3 region has the DNA TGTGCCAGCACTCCGGGACAGTCCACAGATACGCAGTATTTT. The chain employs TRBV6-1 and TRBJ2-3; 7 nucleotides agree with TRBD1. The CDR3 is 14 amino acids. Germline V gene data show CDR1 as MNHNS and CDR2 as SASEGT. V was clipped by 7 bases and J by 2 bases; unmatched bases: 6.

CDR3 in DNA: TGTGCCAGCAGTGAAGGGAGCAGGGTAGCCCCTCTCTACGAGCAGTACTTC. It codes for CASSEGSRVAPLYEQYF. V gene TRBV6-1 combines with J gene TRBJ2-7, with D possibly TRBD1 on 5 matching bases. Trimming left V 1 base short and J 3 bases short, with 19 bases between. CDR3 length: 17 amino acids. Germline CDR1 reads MNHNS; CDR2 reads SASEGT.

The J gene is TRBJ1-2, the V gene TRBV7-2; TRBD1 matches at 10 bases. This CDR3 has 17 amino acids. The germline V gene has CDR1 SGHTA and CDR2 FQGNSA. The J segment lost 8 bases and the V segment lost 1 base, leaving 13 bases of the junction unmatched. The CDR3 spells CASSLDRDRGGSRGYTF. The CDR3 nucleotides are TGTGCCAGCAGCTTAGACCGGGACAGGGGAGGTTCGAGGGGCTACACCTTC. Complete variable domain (other parts from reference TRBV7-2 and TRBJ1-2): GAGVSQSPSNKVTEKGKDVELRCDPISGHTALYWYRQSLGQGLEFLIYFQGNSAPDKSGLPSDRFSAERTGGSVSTLTIQRTQQEDSAVYLCASSLDRDRGGSRGYTFGSGTRLTVV.

This clone has a handful of counts. This chain links TRBV6-4 with TRBJ1-6, with D hard to call. This CDR3 has 13 amino acids. Germline loops: CDR1 MRHNA, CDR2 SNTAGT. V was clipped by 6 bases and J by 11 bases, with 14 bases between them. The CDR3 DNA reads TGTGCCAGCAGCACAGAAGAGAATACACCCCTCCACTTT. Translation: CASSTEENTPLHF.

This chain links TRBV4-1 with TRBJ2-4; 9 nucleotides agree with TRBD1. In germline, CDR1 is MGHRA, CDR2 YSYEKL. The CDR3 sequence is 14 residues long. Unmatched junction bases numbered 2, after V lost 4 bases and J lost 4 bases. In DNA form, the CDR3 reads TGCGCCAGCAGCCGAGGACAGGGGAAAAACATTCAGTACTTC. It yields the protein CASSRGQGKNIQYF.

This chain joins TRBV13 and TRBJ1-4; 8 positions match TRBD1. Trimming took 1 base from V and 8 from J; bases not matched to a gene: 3. The CDR3 covers 14 residues. Germline values: CDR1 PRHDT, CDR2 FYEKMQ (reference sequence). The chain's CDR3 is CASSLAGGGEKLFF. In nucleotides, the CDR3 is TGTGCCAGCAGCTTAGCAGGGGGCGGCGAAAAACTGTTTTTT.

The genes are TRBV6-1 and TRBJ2-1, with TRBD2 as a possible D gene (6 bases). From germline, CDR1 is MNHNS and CDR2 SASEGT. The CDR3 is 14 residues long. V was cut by 8 bases and J by 6 bases, with 17 bases left in between. CDR3 sequence reads: CASGGIPKFNEQFF. The DNA for the CDR3 is TGTGCCAGCGGAGGGATACCGAAATTCAATGAGCAGTTCTTC.

The chain employs TRBV5-4 and TRBJ1-4; D ambiguous. This CDR3 region has 15 residues. Trimming shortened V by 6 bases and J by 2 bases, and 14 bases separated the two germline ends. Germline-derived CDR1 and CDR2 are SGHNT and YYREEE (reference sequence). DNA of the CDR3: TGTGCCAGCACCAACGGATGGAATACTAATGAAAAACTGTTTTTT. The encoded protein is CASTNGWNTNEKLFF.

The V gene is TRBV5-1, the J gene TRBJ2-5, with D perhaps matching TRBD1 (5 bases). This CDR3 has 14 residues. Germline lookup yields CDR1 SGHRS and CDR2 YFSETQ. V was clipped by 2 bases and J by 2 bases, with 10 bases between them. The CDR3: CASSLVSGQETQYF. CDR3 nucleotide sequence: TGCGCCAGCAGCTTAGTCTCAGGGCAAGAGACCCAGTACTTC.

This clone has only one observation. V usage is TRBV4-2 and J usage is TRBJ1-5, with D hard to call. The CDR3 totals 15 residues. V gave up 2 bases and J gave up 1 base, with 9 bases separating them. CDR1 and CDR2 (germline): LGHNA, YNFKEQ. CDR3 sequence: CASSQSDGSNQPQHF. The CDR3 bases are TGTGCCAGCAGCCAATCGGACGGAAGCAATCAGCCCCAGCATTTT.

The rearrangement links TRBV30 to TRBJ1-2, with D perhaps matching TRBD1 (6 bases). Germline V CDR1 and CDR2: GTSNPN, SVGIG (reference sequence). This CDR3 is built from 15 residues. V was trimmed by 7 bases and J by 3 bases, leaving 21 bases between them. CDR3 coding DNA: TGTGCCTTCCGCAGGGGAGGAGGTTTAGACTATGGCTACACCTTC. Its translation is CAFRRGGGLDYGYTF.

V gene TRBV15 combines with J gene TRBJ2-3; no firm D call. Trimming removed 0 bases from V and 4 bases from J, with 14 bases in between. Germline V gene sequence: CDR1 LNHNV, CDR2 YYDKDF (reference sequence). CDR3 length: 16 amino acids. The CDR3 spells CATSRETRLSSDTQYF. CDR3 DNA: TGTGCCACCAGCAGAGAGACGCGTCTCTCCTCAGATACGCAGTATTTT.

The gene calls are TRBV10-2 and TRBJ1-2, with 7 bases lining up with TRBD1. The ends lost 6 bases at V and 7 bases at J; junction bases unmatched: 14. The CDR3 has 15 amino acids. Germline V lookup: CDR1 WSHSY, CDR2 SAAADI. The CDR3 sequence is CASSFGQEAGGGYTF. Here the CDR3 DNA reads TGCGCCAGCAGCTTCGGACAGGAGGCTGGAGGTGGCTACACCTTC.

This chain uses TRBV4-1 with TRBJ1-2; D gene ambiguous. The germline V gene has CDR1 MGHRA and CDR2 YSYEKL. The CDR3 is made up of 15 amino acids. The germline V and J ends were trimmed by 5 bases and 4 bases, with 17 bases remaining between them. CDR3 protein: CASSFSIRKTYGYTF. Here the CDR3 DNA reads TGCGCCAGCAGCTTCAGTATCCGAAAGACCTATGGCTACACCTTC.

V gene TRBV18 combines with J gene TRBJ1-3; D is unclear. The CDR3 is made up of 15 amino acids. Per the germline V gene, CDR1 is KGHSH and CDR2 is LQKENI. Trimming removed 1 base from V and 0 bases from J, with 7 bases in between. The CDR3 DNA reads as TGTGCCAGCTCACCACAGGGCAACTCTGGAAACACCATATATTTT. Its translation is CASSPQGNSGNTIYF.